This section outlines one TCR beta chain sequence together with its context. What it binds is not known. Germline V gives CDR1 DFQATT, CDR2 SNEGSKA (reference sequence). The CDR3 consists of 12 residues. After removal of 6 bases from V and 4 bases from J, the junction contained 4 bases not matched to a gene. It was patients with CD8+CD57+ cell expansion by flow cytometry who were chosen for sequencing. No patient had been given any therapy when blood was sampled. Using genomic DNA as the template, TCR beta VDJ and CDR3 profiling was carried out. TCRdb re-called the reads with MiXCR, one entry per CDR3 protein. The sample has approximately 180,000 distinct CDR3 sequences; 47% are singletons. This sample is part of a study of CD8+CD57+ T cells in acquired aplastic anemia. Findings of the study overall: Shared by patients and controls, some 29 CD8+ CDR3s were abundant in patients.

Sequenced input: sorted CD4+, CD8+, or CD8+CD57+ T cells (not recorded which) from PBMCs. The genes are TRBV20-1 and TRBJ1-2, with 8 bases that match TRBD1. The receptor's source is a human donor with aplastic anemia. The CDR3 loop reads CSARQGSYGYTF. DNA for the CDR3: TGCAGTGCCCGACAGGGGAGCTATGGCTACACCTTC.